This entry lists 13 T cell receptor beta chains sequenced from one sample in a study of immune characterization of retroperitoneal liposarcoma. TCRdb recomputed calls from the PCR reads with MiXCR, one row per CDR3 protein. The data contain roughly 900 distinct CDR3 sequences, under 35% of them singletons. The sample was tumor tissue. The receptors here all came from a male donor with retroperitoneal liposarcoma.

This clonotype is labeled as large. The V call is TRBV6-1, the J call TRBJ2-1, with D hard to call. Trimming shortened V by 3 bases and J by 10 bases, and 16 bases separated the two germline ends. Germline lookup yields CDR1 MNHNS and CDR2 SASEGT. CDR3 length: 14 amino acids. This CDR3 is CASSEYSISYEQFF. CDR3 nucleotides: TGTGCCAGCAGTGAGTACTCGATCTCCTACGAGCAGTTCTTC.

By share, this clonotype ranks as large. In nucleotides, the CDR3 is TGTGCCAGCAGTGGGACACTTGGACTAGTGATCGAGCAGTACTTC. Its translation is CASSGTLGLVIEQYF. The chain employs TRBV6-1 and TRBJ2-1; TRBD2 aligns across 7 bases. The closer fit of TRBJ2-7 to the DNA end suggests the J call may be wrong. The CDR3 is made up of 15 amino acids. Germline V gene sequence: CDR1 MNHNS, CDR2 SASEGT.

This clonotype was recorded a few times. DNA for the CDR3: TGTGCCAGCACCTATAATCCAACATGGTCGGACATTCAGTACTTC. Encoded protein: CASTYNPTWSDIQYF. The chain combines TRBV6-6 with TRBJ2-4; no definite D call. The V and J ends lost 7 bases and 8 bases respectively, with 21 bases between them. CDR1 is MNHNY and CDR2 is SVGAGI in the germline V gene (reference sequence). The CDR3 is 15 residues long.

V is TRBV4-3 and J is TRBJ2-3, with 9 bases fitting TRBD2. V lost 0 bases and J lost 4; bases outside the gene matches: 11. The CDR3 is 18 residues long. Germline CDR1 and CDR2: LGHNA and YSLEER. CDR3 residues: CASSQDLRTSVVADTQYF. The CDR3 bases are TGCGCCAGCAGCCAAGATCTAAGGACTAGCGTAGTGGCAGATACGCAGTATTTT.

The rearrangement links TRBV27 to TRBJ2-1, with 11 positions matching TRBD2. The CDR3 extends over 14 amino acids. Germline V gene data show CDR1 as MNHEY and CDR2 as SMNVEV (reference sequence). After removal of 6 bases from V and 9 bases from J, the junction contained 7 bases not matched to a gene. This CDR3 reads CASSPALAGAEQFF. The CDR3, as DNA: TGTGCCAGCAGCCCCGCACTAGCGGGGGCTGAGCAGTTCTTC.

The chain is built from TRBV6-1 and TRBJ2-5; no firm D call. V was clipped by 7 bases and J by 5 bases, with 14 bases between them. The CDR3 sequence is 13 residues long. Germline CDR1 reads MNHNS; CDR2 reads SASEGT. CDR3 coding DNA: TGTGCCAGCAAAGTGGGTAGCAGCGAGACCCAGTACTTC. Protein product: CASKVGSSETQYF.

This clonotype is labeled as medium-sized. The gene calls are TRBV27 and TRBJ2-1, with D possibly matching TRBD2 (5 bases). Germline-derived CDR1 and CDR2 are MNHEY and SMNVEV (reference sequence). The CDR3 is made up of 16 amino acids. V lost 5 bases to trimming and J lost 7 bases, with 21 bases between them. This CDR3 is CASSTTFSVTWNEQFF. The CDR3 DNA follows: TGTGCCAGCAGTACCACCTTTAGCGTGACGTGGAATGAGCAGTTCTTC.

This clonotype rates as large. CDR3 residues: CASSPRSPPYEQFF. CDR3 in DNA: TGTGCCAGCAGTCCCCGCAGTCCTCCCTACGAGCAGTTCTTC. This chain joins TRBV6-1 and TRBJ2-1; D gene unclear. This CDR3 spans 14 amino acids. V shed 5 bases and J shed 10 bases, with 18 bases lying between them. Germline loops: CDR1 MNHNS, CDR2 SASEGT.

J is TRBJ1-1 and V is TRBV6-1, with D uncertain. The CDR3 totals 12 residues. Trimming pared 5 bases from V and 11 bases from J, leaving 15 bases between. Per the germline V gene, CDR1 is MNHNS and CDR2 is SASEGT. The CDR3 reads CASSSPPGAAFF. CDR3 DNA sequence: TGTGCCAGCAGTTCCCCCCCGGGAGCGGCTTTCTTT.

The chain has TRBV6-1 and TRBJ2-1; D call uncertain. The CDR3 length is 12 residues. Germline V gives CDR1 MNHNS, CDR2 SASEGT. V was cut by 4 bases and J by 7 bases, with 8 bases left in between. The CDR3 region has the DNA TGTGCCAGCAGTGTCCCCGCAAATGAGCAGTTCTTC. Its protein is CASSVPANEQFF.

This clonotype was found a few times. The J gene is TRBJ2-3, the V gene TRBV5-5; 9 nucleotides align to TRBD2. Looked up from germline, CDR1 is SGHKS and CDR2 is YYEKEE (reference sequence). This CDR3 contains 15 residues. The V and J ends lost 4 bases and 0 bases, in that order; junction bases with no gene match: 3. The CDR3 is CASSNSGRSTDTQYF. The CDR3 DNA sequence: TGTGCCAGCAGCAACAGCGGGAGGAGCACAGATACGCAGTATTTT.

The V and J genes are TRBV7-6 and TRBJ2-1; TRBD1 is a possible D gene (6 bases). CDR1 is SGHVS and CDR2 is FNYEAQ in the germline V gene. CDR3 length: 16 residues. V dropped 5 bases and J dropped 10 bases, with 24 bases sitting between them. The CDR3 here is CASSPTHREVVPEQFF. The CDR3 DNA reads TGTGCCAGCAGCCCTACCCACAGGGAAGTGGTCCCCGAGCAGTTCTTC. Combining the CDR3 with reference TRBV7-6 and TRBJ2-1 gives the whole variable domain GAGVSQSPRYKVTKRGQDVALRCDPISGHVSLYWYRQALGQGPEFLTYFNYEAQQDKSGLPNDRFSAERPEGSISTLTIQRTEQRDSAMYRCASSPTHREVVPEQFFGPGTRLTVL.

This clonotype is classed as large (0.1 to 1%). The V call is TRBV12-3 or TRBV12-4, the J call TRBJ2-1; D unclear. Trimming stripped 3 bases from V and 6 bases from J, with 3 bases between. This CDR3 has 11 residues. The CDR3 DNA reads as TGTGCCAGCAGTTTTCTCAATGAGCAGTTCTTC. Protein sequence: CASSFLNEQFF.